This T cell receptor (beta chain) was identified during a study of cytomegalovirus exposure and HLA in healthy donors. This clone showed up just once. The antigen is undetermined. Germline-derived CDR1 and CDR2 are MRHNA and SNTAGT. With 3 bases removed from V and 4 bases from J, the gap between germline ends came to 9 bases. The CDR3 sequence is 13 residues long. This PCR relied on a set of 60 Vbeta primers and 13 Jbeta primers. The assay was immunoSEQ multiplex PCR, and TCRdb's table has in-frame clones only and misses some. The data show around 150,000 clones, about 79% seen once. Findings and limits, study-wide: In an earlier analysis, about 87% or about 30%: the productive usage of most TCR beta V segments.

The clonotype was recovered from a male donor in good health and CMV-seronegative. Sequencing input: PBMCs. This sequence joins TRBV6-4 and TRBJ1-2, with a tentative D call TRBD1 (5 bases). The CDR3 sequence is CASSETGLYGYTF. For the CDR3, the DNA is TGTGCCAGCAGTGAAACAGGTCTCTATGGCTACACCTTC.